This T cell receptor beta chain was captured in a study of T cell repertoires in cytomegalovirus infection. Study-level information: Recently described HLA-C-restricted plus well-studied HLA-B-restricted CMV epitopes were used. Both a matching HLA type and CMV infection were indicated by public TCR beta signatures.

This CDR3 region has 14 residues. CDR1 MNHEY and CDR2 SVGAGI come from the germline V gene. V was clipped by 6 bases and J by 5 bases, with 16 bases between them. This clonotype has a handful of counts. Antigen specificity is unknown. One entry per CDR3 protein results from TCRdb running MiXCR on the reads. The profile covers about 330,000 distinct CDR3 sequences, with 34% appearing a single time and approximately 13% taken by the ten largest. Study findings and constraints: It was HLA-C-restricted CMV-specific TCR beta clonotypes that dominated the response ex vivo. Identification of carriers of CMV plus the relevant HLA was achieved through cumulative public TCR beta family frequency.

The input for sequencing was cultured PBMCs, taken from culture after CMV antigen stimulation. The source of this sequence is a human donor in good health (CMV status not recorded). Some clones in this sample may be carry-over from other donors' samples. The V gene is TRBV6-5, the J gene TRBJ1-1; D is unclear. In nucleotides, the CDR3 is TGTGCCAGCAGACCCCACTGGGAAGGGACTGAAGCTTTCTTT. Translating it yields CASRPHWEGTEAFF.